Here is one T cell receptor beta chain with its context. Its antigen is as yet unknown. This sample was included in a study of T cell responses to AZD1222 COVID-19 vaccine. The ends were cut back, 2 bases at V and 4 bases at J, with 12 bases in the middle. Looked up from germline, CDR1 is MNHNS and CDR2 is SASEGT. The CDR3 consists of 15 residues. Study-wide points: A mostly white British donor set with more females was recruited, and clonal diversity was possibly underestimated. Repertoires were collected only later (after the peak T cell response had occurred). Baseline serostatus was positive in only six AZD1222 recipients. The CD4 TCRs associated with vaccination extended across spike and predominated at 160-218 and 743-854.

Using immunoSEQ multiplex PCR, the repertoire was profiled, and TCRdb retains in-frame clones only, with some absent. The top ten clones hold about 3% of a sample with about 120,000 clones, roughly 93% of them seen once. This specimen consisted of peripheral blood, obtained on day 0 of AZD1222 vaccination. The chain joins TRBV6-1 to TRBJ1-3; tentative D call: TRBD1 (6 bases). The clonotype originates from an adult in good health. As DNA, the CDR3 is TGTGCCAGCAGTGAAATGGGGGCTCTGGGAAACACCATATATTTT. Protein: CASSEMGALGNTIYF.